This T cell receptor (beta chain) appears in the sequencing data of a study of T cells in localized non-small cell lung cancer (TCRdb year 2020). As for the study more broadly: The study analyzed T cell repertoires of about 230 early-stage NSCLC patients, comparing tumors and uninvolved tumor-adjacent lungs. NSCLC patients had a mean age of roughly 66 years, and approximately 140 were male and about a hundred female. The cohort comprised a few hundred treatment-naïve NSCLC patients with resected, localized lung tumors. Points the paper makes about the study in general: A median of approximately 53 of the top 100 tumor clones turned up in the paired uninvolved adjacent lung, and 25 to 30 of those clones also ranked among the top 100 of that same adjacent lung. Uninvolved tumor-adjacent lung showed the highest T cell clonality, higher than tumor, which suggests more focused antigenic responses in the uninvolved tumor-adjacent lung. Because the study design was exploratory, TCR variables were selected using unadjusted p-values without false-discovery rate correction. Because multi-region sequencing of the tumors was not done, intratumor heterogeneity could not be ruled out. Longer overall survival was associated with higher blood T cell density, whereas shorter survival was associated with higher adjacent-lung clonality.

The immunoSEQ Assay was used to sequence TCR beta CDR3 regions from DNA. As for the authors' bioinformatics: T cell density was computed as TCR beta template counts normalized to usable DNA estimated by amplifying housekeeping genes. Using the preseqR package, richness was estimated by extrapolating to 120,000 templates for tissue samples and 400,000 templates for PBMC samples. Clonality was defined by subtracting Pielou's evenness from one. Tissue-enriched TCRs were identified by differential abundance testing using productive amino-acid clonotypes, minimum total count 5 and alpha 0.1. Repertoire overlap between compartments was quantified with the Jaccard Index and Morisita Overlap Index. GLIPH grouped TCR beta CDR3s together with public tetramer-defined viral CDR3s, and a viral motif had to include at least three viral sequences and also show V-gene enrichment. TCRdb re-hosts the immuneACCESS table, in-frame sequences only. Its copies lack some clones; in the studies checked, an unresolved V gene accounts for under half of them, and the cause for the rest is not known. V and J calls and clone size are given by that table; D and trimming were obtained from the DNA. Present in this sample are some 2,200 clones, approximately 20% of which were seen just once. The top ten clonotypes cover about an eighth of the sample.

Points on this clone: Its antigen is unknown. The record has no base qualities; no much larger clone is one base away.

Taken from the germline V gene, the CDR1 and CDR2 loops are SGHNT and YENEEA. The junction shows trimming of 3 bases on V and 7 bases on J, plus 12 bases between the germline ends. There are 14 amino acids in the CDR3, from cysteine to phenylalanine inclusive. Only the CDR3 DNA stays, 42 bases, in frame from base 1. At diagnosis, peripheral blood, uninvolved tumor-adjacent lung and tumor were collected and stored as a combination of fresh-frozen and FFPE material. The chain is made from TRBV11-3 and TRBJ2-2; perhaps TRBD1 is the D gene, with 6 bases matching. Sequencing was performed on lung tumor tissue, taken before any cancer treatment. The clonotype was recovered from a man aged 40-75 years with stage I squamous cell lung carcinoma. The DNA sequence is TGTGCCAGCAGCTTGGGGACATACGGCGGGGAGCTGTTTTTT. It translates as CASSLGTYGGELFF.